These 24 T cell receptor beta chains were all obtained from the same sample, sequenced in a study of T cell responses to AZD1222 COVID-19 vaccine. Sequencing used immunoSEQ multiplex PCR; TCRdb keeps in-frame clones, though not all of them. In the table there are 95,000 to 150,000 clones, around 91% of which are singletons. This sample comprised peripheral blood, obtained on day 0 of AZD1222 vaccination. These receptors were taken from an adult in good health.

The J gene is TRBJ1-5, the V gene TRBV19; D not certain. The CDR3 extends over 14 amino acids. V lost 3 bases to trimming and J lost 4 bases, with 10 bases between them. CDR1 is LNHDA, CDR2 SQIVND, per germline (reference sequence). The DNA of the CDR3 is TGTGCCAGTAGTATTTCTGTGGGGAATCAGCCCCAGCATTTT. Translated, it gives CASSISVGNQPQHF.

V is TRBV25-1 and J is TRBJ1-1; D uncertain. CDR1 and CDR2 (germline): MGHDK, SYGVNS. V was shortened by 8 bases and J by 5 bases, with 9 bases between the two germline ends. The length of the CDR3 is 11 residues. CDR3 loop: CASGRGTEAFF. In nucleotides, the CDR3 is TGTGCCAGCGGCCGGGGAACTGAAGCTTTCTTT. Full variable domain (missing parts from reference TRBV25-1 and TRBJ1-1): EADIYQTPRYLVIGTGKKITLECSQTMGHDKMYWYQQDPGMELHLIHYSYGVNSTEKGDLSSESTVSRIRTEHFPLTLESARPSHTSQYLCASGRGTEAFFGQGTRLTVV.

The rearrangement links TRBV18 to TRBJ1-5, with unresolved D. This CDR3 has 12 residues. V lost 3 bases to trimming and J lost 7 bases, with 7 bases between them. Germline-derived CDR1 and CDR2 are KGHSH and LQKENI. CDR3 nucleotide sequence: TGTGCCAGCTCACCGTTAGGACAGCCCCAGCATTTT. Translation: CASSPLGQPQHF. Drawing the rest from reference TRBV18 and TRBJ1-5, the complete variable domain is NAGVMQNPRHLVRRRGQEARLRCSPMKGHSHVYWYRQLPEEGLKFMVYLQKENIIDESGMPKERFSAEFPKEGPSILRIQQVVRGDSAAYFCASSPLGQPQHFGDGTRLSIL.

This clone was seen a handful of times. The J gene is TRBJ1-2, the V gene TRBV28; 8 nucleotides align to TRBD1. V lost 5 bases to trimming and J lost 4 bases; unmatched junction nucleotides: 9. The CDR3 is made up of 15 amino acids. Germline V lookup: CDR1 MDHEN, CDR2 SYDVKM. DNA for the CDR3: TGTGCCAGCAGTCCTTCTCAGGGGGCGCCCTATGGCTACACCTTC. Its protein is CASSPSQGAPYGYTF.

V usage is TRBV24-1 and J usage is TRBJ1-5, with 9 bases that match TRBD1. Germline V lookup: CDR1 KGHDR, CDR2 SFDVKD. CDR3 size: 15 residues. The V and J ends lost 3 bases and 4 bases, in that order; junction bases with no gene match: 3. The CDR3 region is CATSDVTGGNQPQHF. CDR3 DNA: TGTGCCACCAGTGATGTGACAGGGGGGAATCAGCCCCAGCATTTT.

The rearrangement links TRBV10-3 to TRBJ1-2; 8 bases match TRBD1. Unmatched junction bases numbered 8, after V lost 1 base and J lost 4 bases. The germline gives CDR1 ENHRY, CDR2 SYGVKD. The CDR3 extends over 16 amino acids. The CDR3 region is CAISELDRARAYGYTF. In DNA form, the CDR3 reads TGTGCCATCAGTGAGTTGGACAGGGCTCGTGCCTATGGCTACACCTTC.

The CDR3 DNA follows: TGTGCCAGTAGCCAAACAGGGGGAAACTATGGCTACACCTTC. It yields the protein CASSQTGGNYGYTF. The genes are TRBV19 and TRBJ1-2; 8 nucleotides match TRBD1. Trimming took 6 bases from V and 2 from J; bases not matched to a gene: 5. This CDR3 has 14 residues. From germline, CDR1 is LNHDA and CDR2 SQIVND (reference sequence).

V gene TRBV2 combines with J gene TRBJ1-5; D call uncertain. V was clipped by 1 base and J by 5 bases, with 6 bases between them. CDR1 SNHLY and CDR2 FYNNEI come from the germline V gene. This CDR3 has 13 amino acids. CDR3 DNA: TGTGCCAGCAGTGAAGAGACCGATCAGCCCCAGCATTTT. Amino acid sequence: CASSEETDQPQHF. The full variable domain, its missing parts supplied by reference TRBV2 and TRBJ1-5, is EPEVTQTPSHQVTQMGQEVILRCVPISNHLYFYWYRQILGQKVEFLVSFYNNEISEKSEIFDDQFSVERPDGSNFTLKIRSTKLEDSAMYFCASSEETDQPQHFGDGTRLSIL.

The rearrangement uses TRBV4-1 and TRBJ1-2; D unclear. The germline CDR1 and CDR2 sequences are MGHRA and YSYEKL. V was pared by 1 base and J by 3 bases, with 3 bases between. This CDR3 region has 12 residues. The CDR3: CASSQVDYGYTF. The CDR3 coding sequence is TGCGCCAGCAGCCAAGTAGACTATGGCTACACCTTC.

The chain recombines TRBV11-2 with TRBJ1-4; D call uncertain. The CDR3 loop spans 15 amino acids. Germline assignment: CDR1 SGHAT and CDR2 FQNNGV. V lost 1 base to trimming and J lost 0 bases, with 6 bases between them. The CDR3 here is CASSLGRATNEKLFF. The CDR3 bases are TGTGCCAGCAGCTTAGGGCGGGCAACTAATGAAAAACTGTTTTTT.

The CDR3: CASNRGSVDTQYF. The CDR3 bases are TGTGCCAGCAACAGGGGATCAGTGGATACGCAGTATTTT. The chain employs TRBV9 and TRBJ2-3, with TRBD1 matching 7 bases. The CDR3 consists of 13 residues. Germline CDR1 SGDLS, CDR2 YYNGEE. The V gene end was trimmed by 6 bases and the J gene end by 6 bases; junction bases not matched to a gene: 7.

The V gene is TRBV6-5, the J gene TRBJ1-1; TRBD1 agrees at 8 bases. The V and J ends lost 4 bases and 3 bases, in that order; junction bases with no gene match: 7. CDR3 length: 15 amino acids. Germline V gene lookup returns CDR1 MNHEY and CDR2 SVGAGI. As DNA, the CDR3 is TGTGCCAGCAGTTTACAGGGGGGAGGATACACTGAAGCTTTCTTT. Its protein product is CASSLQGGGYTEAFF.

As for this clone: Sequence at one end of the junction differs from germline and may be a read error. The chain is built from TRBV7-8 and TRBJ2-2; a weak D match, TRBD2 (6 bases). The germline gives CDR1 SGHVS, CDR2 FQNEAQ. The CDR3 length is 12 residues. DNA for the CDR3: TGTGCCAGCAGCCTAGCGTACGGGGAGCTGTTTTTT. It codes for CASSLAYGELFF.

V is TRBV15 and J is TRBJ1-4; D call uncertain. There are 14 residues in the CDR3. Trimming left V 0 bases short and J 4 bases short, with 6 bases between. Germline values: CDR1 LNHNV, CDR2 YYDKDF (reference sequence). The CDR3 loop is CATSRDRDNEKLFF. As DNA, the CDR3 is TGTGCCACCAGCAGAGACCGGGATAATGAAAAACTGTTTTTT.

The J gene is TRBJ2-1, the V gene TRBV6-5; 8 bases match TRBD2. V was pared by 4 bases and J by 0 bases, with 5 bases of the junction left unmatched. The length of the CDR3 is 16 residues. CDR1 is MNHEY, CDR2 SVGAGI, per germline. The CDR3 here is CASSSVAGLSYNEQFF. As DNA, the CDR3 is TGTGCCAGCAGTTCCGTAGCGGGACTCTCCTACAATGAGCAGTTCTTC.

Written as DNA, the CDR3 is TGTGCCAGCTCACCCTGGGGACAGGGAGGTGGTTTGGACTCTGGAAACACCATATATTTT. Translation: CASSPWGQGGGLDSGNTIYF. This chain uses TRBV18 with TRBJ1-3; 9 nucleotides match TRBD1. V lost 3 bases to trimming and J lost 0 bases; unmatched junction nucleotides: 15. Germline assignment: CDR1 KGHSH and CDR2 LQKENI. CDR3 length: 20 residues.

This chain uses TRBV12-5 with TRBJ1-2; D perhaps matches TRBD1 (6 bases). Per the germline V gene, CDR1 is LGHNT and CDR2 is FRNRAP. Trimming stripped 5 bases from V and 4 bases from J, with 17 bases between. The CDR3 spans 15 residues. CDR3 coding DNA: TGTGCTAGTGGTCCAGGTATCTCACAGGGCTATGGCTACACCTTC. Amino acid sequence: CASGPGISQGYGYTF.

The CDR3 region has the DNA TGTGCCAGTAAGCTCAGGGGAACTGAAGCTTTCTTT. It yields the protein CASKLRGTEAFF. The V and J genes are TRBV2 and TRBJ1-1; D may be TRBD1 (6 bases). Looked up from germline, CDR1 is SNHLY and CDR2 is FYNNEI. CDR3 size: 12 residues. The ends were cut back, 9 bases at V and 5 bases at J, with 13 bases in the middle.

The genes are TRBV21-1 and TRBJ2-4; the table names TRBD2, a call not compared with the DNA. TRBV21-1 is a pseudogene. The CDR3 is made up of 17 amino acids. In DNA, the CDR3 is TGTGCCAGCAGCAAAGTCGGGGGGACCCTAGCCAAAAACATTCAGTACTTC. The encoded protein is CASSKVGGTLAKNIQYF.

The chain is built from TRBV7-9 and TRBJ2-7, with D tentatively TRBD1 (7 bases). Germline CDR1 SEHNR, CDR2 FQNEAQ (reference sequence). CDR3 size: 13 residues. V lost 5 bases and J 6 bases, leaving 14 bases between the germline ends. The CDR3: CASSSRGVSEQYV. In nucleotides, the CDR3 is TGTGCCAGCAGCAGCAGGGGGGTGAGCGAGCAGTACGTC.

The rearrangement links TRBV19 to TRBJ1-3, with unresolved D. CDR3 length: 16 amino acids. Per the germline V gene, CDR1 is LNHDA and CDR2 is SQIVND (reference sequence). The V gene lost 3 bases and the J gene lost 0 bases, with 12 bases spanning the gap. The CDR3 DNA is TGTGCCAGTAGTATCCGGCAAGCGAGCTCTGGAAACACCATATATTTT. The encoded protein is CASSIRQASSGNTIYF.

This clone was observed a handful of times. The rearrangement uses TRBV29-1 and TRBJ2-4; the D gene is possibly TRBD1 (5 bases). V dropped 0 bases and J dropped 9 bases, with 15 bases sitting between them. Germline assignment: CDR1 SQVTM and CDR2 ANQGSEA. The CDR3 spans 14 residues. In DNA form, the CDR3 reads TGCAGCGTTGAAGAGGGGCAGGGTCTGGGCATTCAGTACTTC. It is translated as CSVEEGQGLGIQYF.

The rearrangement uses TRBV5-1 and TRBJ2-3, with D perhaps matching TRBD2 (6 bases). Germline lookup yields CDR1 SGHRS and CDR2 YFSETQ. The CDR3 covers 18 residues. V was trimmed by 4 bases and J by 0 bases, leaving 21 bases between them. This CDR3 reads CASSPSRDSATSTDTQYF. DNA for the CDR3: TGCGCCAGCAGCCCAAGCCGGGACTCGGCGACTAGCACAGATACGCAGTATTTT.

The V gene is TRBV19, the J gene TRBJ2-1; 11 bases agree with TRBD1. This CDR3 region has 14 residues. J lost 8 bases, V lost 5 bases, and 5 bases had no gene match. The germline CDR1 and CDR2 sequences are LNHDA and SQIVND (reference sequence). The CDR3 loop is CASSPRTGGDEQFF. DNA of the CDR3: TGTGCCAGTAGTCCAAGGACAGGGGGCGATGAGCAGTTCTTC. Full variable domain (remainder filled in from reference TRBV19 and TRBJ2-1): DGGITQSPKYLFRKEGQNVTLSCEQNLNHDAMYWYRQDPGQGLRLIYYSQIVNDFQKGDIAEGYSVSREKKESFPLTVTSAQKNPTAFYLCASSPRTGGDEQFFGPGTRLTVL.